The 19 T cell receptor beta chains given below trace back to one sample, sequenced in a study of response to subunit inactivated influenza vaccine. Via MiXCR, TCRdb re-called the RT-PCR reads, giving one row per CDR3 protein. The data show roughly 500,000 distinct CDR3 sequences, about 15% seen once. The source was CD4+ T cells sorted from PBMCs, collected less than 25 months after vaccination. All receptors come from a man in his fifties or sixties who received an inactivated influenza vaccine.

This clonotype was seen ten or more times. J is TRBJ2-2 and V is TRBV7-8; 11 bases fit TRBD2. The trim removed 9 bases at V and 3 bases at J, leaving 3 bases unmatched. This CDR3 is 14 amino acids long. Looked up from germline, CDR1 is SGHVS and CDR2 is FQNEAQ. The CDR3 here is CASALAGDTGELFF. The CDR3 region has the DNA TGTGCCAGTGCACTAGCGGGAGACACCGGGGAGCTGTTTTTT.

The chain has TRBV5-1 and TRBJ1-3, with 10 bases matching TRBD1. The CDR3 length is 16 residues. The germline CDR1 and CDR2 sequences are SGHRS and YFSETQ. V lost 0 bases to trimming and J lost 4 bases; unmatched junction nucleotides: 4. CDR3 in amino acids: CASSLAGTGVGNTIYF. CDR3 DNA sequence: TGCGCCAGCAGCTTGGCCGGGACAGGGGTCGGAAACACCATATATTTT.

This clonotype showed up just a few times. V usage is TRBV7-8 and J usage is TRBJ1-2; 10 nucleotides line up with TRBD1. The germline CDR1 and CDR2 sequences are SGHVS and FQNEAQ. The CDR3 runs to 14 residues. V lost 5 bases and J lost 8; bases outside the gene matches: 8. CDR3 sequence (DNA): TGTGCCAGCAGCACCGGTGGGACAGGGGACGGCTACACCTTC. Protein sequence: CASSTGGTGDGYTF.

This clonotype has a count of ten or more. The chain employs TRBV7-2 and TRBJ2-3, with TRBD2 identical over 8 bases. Looked up from germline, CDR1 is SGHTA and CDR2 is FQGNSA. The length of the CDR3 is 17 residues. The junction had 13 bases not matched to a gene; V was cut back by 2 bases and J by 6 bases. DNA of the CDR3: TGTGCCAGCAGCTTAATGTTTGTCGGGCGGGAGGAGGATACGCAGTATTTT. Its translation: CASSLMFVGREEDTQYF.

This clonotype appeared many times. The chain's CDR3 is CASSLDGGFYNEQFF. Written as DNA, the CDR3 is TGCGCCAGCAGCTTGGACGGGGGTTTCTACAATGAGCAGTTCTTC. This chain joins TRBV5-1 and TRBJ2-1, with a possible D match to TRBD2 (6 bases). The CDR3 consists of 15 residues. The germline CDR1 and CDR2 sequences are SGHRS and YFSETQ. V was clipped by 0 bases and J by 3 bases, with 10 bases between them.

This clonotype showed up just a few times. The rearrangement links TRBV12-3 or TRBV12-4 to TRBJ2-3; D is undetermined. The CDR3 sequence is 15 residues long. V lost 6 bases and J lost 2, with 15 bases in between. The CDR3 spells CASSQQPTSTDTQYF. The CDR3 DNA follows: TGTGCCAGCAGCCAACAGCCAACTTCCACAGATACGCAGTATTTT.

The table lists this clonotype with a few counts. This rearrangement joins TRBV4-1 to TRBJ1-4, with D perhaps TRBD1 (6 bases). This CDR3 comprises 16 residues. Trimming took off 0 bases at V and 11 bases at J, with 19 bases between the two ends. Germline CDR1 reads MGHRA; CDR2 reads YSYEKL. The CDR3, as DNA: TGCGCCAGCAGCCAAGAAGGGCTGCCAGGGGCAGGGAAACTGTTTTTT. Translating it yields CASSQEGLPGAGKLFF.

This sequence joins TRBV2 and TRBJ2-1, with TRBD2 matching over 10 bases. The V gene end was trimmed by 7 bases and the J gene end by 5 bases; junction bases not matched to a gene: 17. CDR3 length equals 18 residues. Looked up from germline, CDR1 is SNHLY and CDR2 is FYNNEI. DNA for the CDR3: TGTGCCAGCACCCCGCAGGGGTGGACTAGCGGAGGGGACAATGAGCAGTTCTTC. Protein product: CASTPQGWTSGGDNEQFF. Looking up the rest from reference TRBV2 and TRBJ2-1 gives the full variable domain: EPEVTQTPSHQVTQMGQEVILRCVPISNHLYFYWYRQILGQKVEFLVSFYNNEISEKSEIFDDQFSVERPDGSNFTLKIRSTKLEDSAMYFCASTPQGWTSGGDNEQFFGPGTRLTVL.

The V call is TRBV7-8, the J call TRBJ1-1, with D maybe TRBD1 (6 bases). CDR3 size: 15 residues. In germline, CDR1 is SGHVS, CDR2 FQNEAQ. Trimming pared 5 bases from V and 0 bases from J, leaving 13 bases between. The CDR3: CASSTGGSVNTEAFF. Written as DNA, the CDR3 is TGTGCCAGCAGCACTGGGGGCAGCGTGAACACTGAAGCTTTCTTT.

J is TRBJ2-1 and V is TRBV20-1; TRBD1 might be the D (6 bases). CDR3 length: 13 amino acids. Germline assignment: CDR1 DFQATT and CDR2 SNEGSKA (reference sequence). V lost 4 bases and J lost 4, with 11 bases in between. In nucleotides, the CDR3 is TGCAGTGCTACCCGGACAGAGTACAATGAGCAGTTCTTC. Translated, it gives CSATRTEYNEQFF.

The chain is built from TRBV5-1 and TRBJ2-2; D gene unclear. Trimming pared 0 bases from V and 3 bases from J, leaving 9 bases between. CDR3 length equals 15 residues. CDR1 is SGHRS, CDR2 YFSETQ, per germline. CDR3 coding DNA: TGCGCCAGCAGCTTGGCCGGGCAGGACACCGGGGAGCTGTTTTTT. This codes for CASSLAGQDTGELFF.

This clonotype has just a few counts. The V gene is TRBV20-1, the J gene TRBJ1-6; no reliable D call. Trimming took 5 bases from V and 9 from J, leaving 2 bases between them. The germline gives CDR1 DFQATT, CDR2 SNEGSKA (reference sequence). The CDR3 totals 9 residues. The CDR3 sequence is CSAASPLHF. DNA of the CDR3: TGCAGTGCTGCTTCACCCCTCCACTTT.

As concerns this clonotype: No conserved phenylalanine or tryptophan is present at the end of the CDR3, so a read error is the likely explanation. The CDR3 reads CASTQTGTGYGYTV. The CDR3 nucleotides read TGTGCCAGCACCCAAACGGGCACAGGCTATGGCTACACCGTC. J is TRBJ1-2 and V is TRBV7-2; D perhaps matches TRBD1 (5 bases). Germline V gene sequence: CDR1 SGHTA, CDR2 FQGNSA. The length of the CDR3 is 14 residues. Trimming left V 7 bases short and J 4 bases short, with 16 bases between.

The chain employs TRBV18 and TRBJ2-2; either TRBD1 or TRBD2 may fit D (5 bases each). The CDR3 runs 16 residues. The germline CDR1 and CDR2 sequences are KGHSH and LQKENI. Trimming stripped 6 bases from V and 4 bases from J, with 18 bases between. The CDR3 loop reads CASSAGTAQVTGELFF. The CDR3 coding sequence is TGTGCCAGCTCTGCAGGGACGGCGCAAGTCACCGGGGAGCTGTTTTTT.

This clonotype was observed a few times. The chain carries TRBV6-1 and TRBJ1-3; D ambiguous. CDR3 size: 13 residues. Trimming removed 6 bases from V and 0 bases from J, with 6 bases in between. The germline V gene has CDR1 MNHNS and CDR2 SASEGT. The DNA of the CDR3 is TGTGCCAGCAGCCGTATCTCTGGAAACACCATATATTTT. Translation gives CASSRISGNTIYF.

The chain uses TRBV12-3 or TRBV12-4 and TRBJ1-4; D is ambiguous. The V and J ends lost 5 bases and 7 bases respectively, with 5 bases between them. This CDR3 spans 11 amino acids. CDR3 nucleotide sequence: TGTGCCAGCAGTGTCTTTGAAAAACTGTTTTTT. Protein product: CASSVFEKLFF.

The chain has TRBV29-1 and TRBJ1-4; no definite D call. The CDR3 contains 11 residues. The germline gives CDR1 SQVTM, CDR2 ANQGSEA. Trimming stripped 5 bases from V and 5 bases from J, with 6 bases between. DNA of the CDR3: TGCAGCGTTCTGGAAAATGAAAAACTGTTTTTT. It is translated as CSVLENEKLFF.

This clonotype was recorded at least ten times. This chain uses TRBV5-1 with TRBJ2-5; 8 bases fit TRBD2. In germline, CDR1 is SGHRS, CDR2 YFSETQ. The junction had 7 bases not matched to a gene; V was cut back by 7 bases and J by 2 bases. CDR3 size: 14 residues. The CDR3 bases are TGCGCCAGCGGCGCTCTAGCGGGTCAAGAGACCCAGTACTTC. It yields the protein CASGALAGQETQYF.

The chain recombines TRBV7-2 with TRBJ2-7; 7 positions agree with TRBD1. V lost 5 bases, J lost 3 bases, and 10 bases stayed unmatched. CDR3 length: 15 amino acids. Germline V gene sequence: CDR1 SGHTA, CDR2 FQGNSA. The CDR3 here is CASSLKGQSYYEQYF. The CDR3 DNA sequence: TGTGCCAGCAGCCTCAAGGGACAGAGCTACTACGAGCAGTACTTC.